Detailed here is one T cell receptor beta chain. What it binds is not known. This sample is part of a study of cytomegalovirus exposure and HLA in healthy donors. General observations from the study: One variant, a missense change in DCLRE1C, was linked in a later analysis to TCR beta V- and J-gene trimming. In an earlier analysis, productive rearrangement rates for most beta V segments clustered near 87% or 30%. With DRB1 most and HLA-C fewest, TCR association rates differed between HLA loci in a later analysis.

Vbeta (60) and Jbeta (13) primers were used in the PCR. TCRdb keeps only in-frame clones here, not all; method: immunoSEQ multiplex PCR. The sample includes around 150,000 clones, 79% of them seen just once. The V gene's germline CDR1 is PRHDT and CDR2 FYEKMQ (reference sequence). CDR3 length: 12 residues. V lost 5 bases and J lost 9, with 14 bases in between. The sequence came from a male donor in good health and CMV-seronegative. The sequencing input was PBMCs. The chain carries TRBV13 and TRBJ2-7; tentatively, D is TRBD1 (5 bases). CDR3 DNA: TGTGCCAGCAGCCGCTTCCCCCAGGGGCAGTACTTC. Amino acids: CASSRFPQGQYF.